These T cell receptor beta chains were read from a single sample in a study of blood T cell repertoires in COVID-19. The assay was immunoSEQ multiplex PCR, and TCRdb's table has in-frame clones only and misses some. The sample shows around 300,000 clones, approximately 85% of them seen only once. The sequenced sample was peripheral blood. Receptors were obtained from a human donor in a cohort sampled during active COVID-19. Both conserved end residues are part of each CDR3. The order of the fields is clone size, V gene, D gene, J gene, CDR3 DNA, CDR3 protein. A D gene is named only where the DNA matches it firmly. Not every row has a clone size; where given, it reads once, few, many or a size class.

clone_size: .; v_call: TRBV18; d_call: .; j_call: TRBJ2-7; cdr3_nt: TGTGCCAGCTCACCGGCTGCCTCCTACGAGCAGTACTTC; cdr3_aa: CASSPAASYEQYF
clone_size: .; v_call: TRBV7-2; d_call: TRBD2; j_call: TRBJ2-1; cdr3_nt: TGTGCCAGCAGCACGACTAGCGGACCTTACAATGAGCAGTTCTTC; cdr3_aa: CASSTTSGPYNEQFF
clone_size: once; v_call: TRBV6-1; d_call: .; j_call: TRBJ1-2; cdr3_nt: TGTGCCAGCAGTGAATATAGCGTTACCGGGTACTATGGCTACACCTTC; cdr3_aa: CASSEYSVTGYYGYTF
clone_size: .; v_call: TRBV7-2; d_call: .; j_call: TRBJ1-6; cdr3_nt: TGTGCCAGCTCAGGAAACTATAATTCACCCCTCCACTTT; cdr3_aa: CASSGNYNSPLHF
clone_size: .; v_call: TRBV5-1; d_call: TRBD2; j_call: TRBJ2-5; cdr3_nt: TGCGCCAGCAGCTTGGCTGGGACTAGCGGGGAAGAGACCCAGTACTTC; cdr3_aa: CASSLAGTSGEETQYF
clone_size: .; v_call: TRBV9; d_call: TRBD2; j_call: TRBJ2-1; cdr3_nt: TGTGCCAGCAGCCCCGGGACTAGCGATGAGCAGTTCTTC; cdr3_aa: CASSPGTSDEQFF
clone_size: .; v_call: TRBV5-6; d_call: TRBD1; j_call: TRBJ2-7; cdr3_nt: TGTGCCAGCAGCTTGGTGGGTCAGGGGGTTCGGTACGAGCAGTACTTC; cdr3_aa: CASSLVGQGVRYEQYF
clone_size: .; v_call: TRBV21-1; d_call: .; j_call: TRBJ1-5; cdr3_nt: TGTGCCAGCTCCTACAGGGGACCCAATCAGCCCCAGCATTTT; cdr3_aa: CASSYRGPNQPQHF
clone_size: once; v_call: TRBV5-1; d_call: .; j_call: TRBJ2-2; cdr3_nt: TGCGCCAGCAGCCATCCGAGCGGGGAGCTGTTTTTT; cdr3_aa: CASSHPSGELFF
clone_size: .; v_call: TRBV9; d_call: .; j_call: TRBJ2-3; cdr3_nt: TGTGCCAGCAGCGAGCCCCCCCCGACAGATACGCAGTATTTT; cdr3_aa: CASSEPPPTDTQYF
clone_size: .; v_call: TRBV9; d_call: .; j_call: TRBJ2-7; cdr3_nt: TGTGCCAGCAGCGTAGATGATGCCACAACCTACGAGCAGTACTTC; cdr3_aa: CASSVDDATTYEQYF
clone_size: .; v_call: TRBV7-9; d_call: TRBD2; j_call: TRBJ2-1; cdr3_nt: TGTGCCAGCAGCGCAGGGACTAGCGGGGGGAACAATGAGCAGTTCTTC; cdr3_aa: CASSAGTSGGNNEQFF
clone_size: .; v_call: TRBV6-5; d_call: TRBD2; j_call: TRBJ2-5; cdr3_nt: TGTGCCAGCACTCTAGCGGGCAGTGAGACCCAGTACTTC; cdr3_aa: CASTLAGSETQYF
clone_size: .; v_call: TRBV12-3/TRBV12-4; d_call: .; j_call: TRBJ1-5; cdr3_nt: TGTGCCAGCAGTTCCAGGCCCAATCAGCCCCAGCATTTT; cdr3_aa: CASSSRPNQPQHF
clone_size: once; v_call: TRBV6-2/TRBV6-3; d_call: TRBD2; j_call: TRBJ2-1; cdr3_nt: TGTGCCAGCAGTTACGGCCGGGGACTAGCCCGGAATGAGCAGTTCTTC; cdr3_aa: CASSYGRGLARNEQFF
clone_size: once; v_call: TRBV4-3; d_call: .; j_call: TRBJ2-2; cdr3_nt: TGCGCCAGCAGCCAAGATCCTAGACTCCCCGGGGAGCTGTTTTTT; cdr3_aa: CASSQDPRLPGELFF
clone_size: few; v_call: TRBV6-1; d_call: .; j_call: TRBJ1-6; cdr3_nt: TGTGCCAGCAGTGAATTCAGGGTGCGGTCACCCCTCCACTTT; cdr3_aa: CASSEFRVRSPLHF
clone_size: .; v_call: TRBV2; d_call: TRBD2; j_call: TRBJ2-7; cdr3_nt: TGTGCCAGCAGTGAGGCGGCGGGAGGGCCCTACGAGCAGTACTTC; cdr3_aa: CASSEAAGGPYEQYF
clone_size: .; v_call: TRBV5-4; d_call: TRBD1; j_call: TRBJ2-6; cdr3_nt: TGTGCCACCATGACAGGGGCTTCGACTGGGGCCAACGTCCTGACTTTC; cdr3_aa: CATMTGASTGANVLTF
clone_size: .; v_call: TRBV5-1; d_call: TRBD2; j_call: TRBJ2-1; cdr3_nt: TGCGCCAGCAGCTTACAGCGGGAGGTTAGCAATGAGCAGTTCTTC; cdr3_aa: CASSLQREVSNEQFF
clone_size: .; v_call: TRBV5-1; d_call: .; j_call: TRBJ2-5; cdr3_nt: TGCGCCAGCAGCTTTGCGACTCCAGTTCAAGAGACCCAGTACTTC; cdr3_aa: CASSFATPVQETQYF
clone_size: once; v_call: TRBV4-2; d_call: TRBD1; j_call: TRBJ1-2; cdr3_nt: TGTGCCAGCAGCCTTAAATTAAGGGACAGGGGTAAGATGGTCTATGGCTACACCTTC; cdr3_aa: CASSLKLRDRGKMVYGYTF
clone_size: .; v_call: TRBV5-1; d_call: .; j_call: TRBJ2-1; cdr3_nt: TGCGCCAGCAGCTTGGCTCAGGGGTACAATGAGCAGTTCTTC; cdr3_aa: CASSLAQGYNEQFF
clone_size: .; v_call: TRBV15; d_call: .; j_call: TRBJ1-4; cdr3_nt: TGTGCCACCAGCAGAGATATCATGGGGGGAAATGAAAAACTGTTTTTT; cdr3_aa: CATSRDIMGGNEKLFF
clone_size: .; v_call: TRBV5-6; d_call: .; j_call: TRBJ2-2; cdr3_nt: TGTGCCAGCACATCCTTTAGGGGGTTCACCGGGGAGCTGTTTTTT; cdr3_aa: CASTSFRGFTGELFF
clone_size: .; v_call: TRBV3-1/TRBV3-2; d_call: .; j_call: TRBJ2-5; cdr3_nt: TGTGCCAGCAGCCAAGAAAGGAACCTGCCTTCGGGAGAGACCCAGTACTTC; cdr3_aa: CASSQERNLPSGETQYF
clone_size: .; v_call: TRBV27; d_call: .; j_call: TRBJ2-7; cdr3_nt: TGTGCCAGCAGTTACGCGGGGTCCTACGAGCAGTACTTC; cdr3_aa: CASSYAGSYEQYF
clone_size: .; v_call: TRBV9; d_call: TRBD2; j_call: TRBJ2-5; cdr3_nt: TGTGCCAGCAGCGTAGGGACTAGCGGGAGCCAAGAGACCCAGTACTTC; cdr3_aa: CASSVGTSGSQETQYF
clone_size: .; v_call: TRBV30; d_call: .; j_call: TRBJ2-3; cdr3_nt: TGTGCCTGGACCCAAGGGGCAGATACGCAGTATTTT; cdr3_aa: CAWTQGADTQYF
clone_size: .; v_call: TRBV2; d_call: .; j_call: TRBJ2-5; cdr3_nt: TGTGCCAGCGGCCAGGGGCAAGAGACCCAGTACTTC; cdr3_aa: CASGQGQETQYF
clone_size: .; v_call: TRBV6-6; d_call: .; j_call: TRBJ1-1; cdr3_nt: TGTGCCAGCAGCAGGGATCCGAACACTGAAGCTTTCTTT; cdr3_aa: CASSRDPNTEAFF